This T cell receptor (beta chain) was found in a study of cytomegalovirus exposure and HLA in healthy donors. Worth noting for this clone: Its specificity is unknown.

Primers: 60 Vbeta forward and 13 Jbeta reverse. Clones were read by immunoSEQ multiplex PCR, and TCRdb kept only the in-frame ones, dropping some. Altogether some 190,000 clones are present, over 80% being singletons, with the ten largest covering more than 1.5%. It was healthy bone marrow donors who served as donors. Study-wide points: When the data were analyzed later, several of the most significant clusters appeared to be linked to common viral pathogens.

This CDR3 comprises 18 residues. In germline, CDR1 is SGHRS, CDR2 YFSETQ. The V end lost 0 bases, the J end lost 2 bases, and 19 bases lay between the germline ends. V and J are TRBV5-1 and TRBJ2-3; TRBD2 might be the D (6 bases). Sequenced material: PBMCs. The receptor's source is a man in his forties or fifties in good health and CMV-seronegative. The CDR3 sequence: CASSLGPPRGENTDTQYF. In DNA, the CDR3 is TGCGCCAGCAGCTTGGGCCCCCCCCGCGGGGAAAACACAGATACGCAGTATTTT.